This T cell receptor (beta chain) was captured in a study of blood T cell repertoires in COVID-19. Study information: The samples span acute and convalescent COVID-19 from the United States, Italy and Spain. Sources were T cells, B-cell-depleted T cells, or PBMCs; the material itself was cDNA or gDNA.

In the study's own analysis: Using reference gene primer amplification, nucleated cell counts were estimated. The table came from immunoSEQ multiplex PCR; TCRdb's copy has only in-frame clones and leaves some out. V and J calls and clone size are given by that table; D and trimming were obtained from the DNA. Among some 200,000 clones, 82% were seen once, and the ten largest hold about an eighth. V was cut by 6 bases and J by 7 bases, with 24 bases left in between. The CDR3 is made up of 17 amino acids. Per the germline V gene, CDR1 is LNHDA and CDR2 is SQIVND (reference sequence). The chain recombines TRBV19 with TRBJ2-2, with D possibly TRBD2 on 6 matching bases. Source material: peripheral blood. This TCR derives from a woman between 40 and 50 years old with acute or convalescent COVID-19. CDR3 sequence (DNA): TGTGCCAGTAGCCCCCGGGGGAGGATAGAACAGCGCGGGGAGCTGTTTTTT. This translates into CASSPRGRIEQRGELFF.